The 4 T cell receptor beta chains below all came from one sample that was sequenced in a study of shared clonotypes between healthy human individuals (dated by TCRdb to about 2020). Libraries were prepared through the immunoSEQ multiplex PCR assay. The immuneACCESS repertoire file appears here via TCRdb, limited to in-frame rearrangements. These files lack a portion of the clones; in checked studies, under half of the deficit traces to unresolved V genes, and the cause of the others is not known. This sample has millions of clones in its table, and approximately 95% of those were observed once. Roughly 0.36% of the sample lies in the top ten. The sequenced material came from naive CD4+ T cells from PBMCs. The label giving this sample's cell subset or site can be read as: CD45RA+ positively selected. These receptors were taken from a man younger than 35 in good health. Some clones in this sample may be carry-over from other donors' samples.

The chain joins TRBV30 to TRBJ1-4; possible D gene TRBD1, 5 bases. CDR3 length equals 14 residues. V lost 4 bases and J 3 bases, leaving 12 bases between the germline ends. Germline-derived CDR1 and CDR2 are GTSNPN and SVGIG (reference sequence). The CDR3 region has the DNA TGTGCCTGGAACGGTAGAGGGGCTAATGAAAAACTGTTTTTT. Its protein product is CAWNGRGANEKLFF. Filled out from reference TRBV30 and TRBJ1-4, the complete variable domain reads SQTIHQWPATLVQPVGSPLSLECTVEGTSNPNLYWYRQAAGRGLQLLFYSVGIGQISSEVPQNLSASRPQDRQFILSSKKLLLSDSGFYLCAWNGRGANEKLFFGSGTQLSVL.

This chain links TRBV25-1 with TRBJ1-4; maybe TRBD1 (5 bases). Germline CDR1 is MGHDK and CDR2 is SYGVNS. The CDR3 is made up of 16 amino acids. With 6 bases removed from V and 7 bases from J, the gap between germline ends came to 21 bases. The CDR3 DNA sequence: TGTGCCAGCAGCCTCCCCGGACCAGGGCAGGGTGAAAAACTGTTTTTT. Protein: CASSLPGPGQGEKLFF. The whole variable domain, filled in from reference TRBV25-1 and TRBJ1-4, reads EADIYQTPRYLVIGTGKKITLECSQTMGHDKMYWYQQDPGMELHLIHYSYGVNSTEKGDLSSESTVSRIRTEHFPLTLESARPSHTSQYLCASSLPGPGQGEKLFFGSGTQLSVL.

This chain uses TRBV4-3 with TRBJ2-7; D may be TRBD1 (6 bases). The CDR3 length is 16 residues. Trimming stripped 0 bases from V and 2 bases from J, with 14 bases between. Germline CDR1 is LGHNA and CDR2 is YSLEER. The CDR3, as DNA: TGCGCCAGCAGCCAAGATGAGCGTGGGACAACCTACGAGCAGTACTTC. It codes for CASSQDERGTTYEQYF.

The chain combines TRBV10-1 with TRBJ2-1; 10 nucleotides align to TRBD2. This CDR3 is built from 15 residues. J was trimmed by 4 bases and V by 3 bases; bases with no gene match: 3. Germline V gene data show CDR1 as WNHNN and CDR2 as SYGVQD (reference sequence). CDR3 in amino acids: CASSERTSGYNEQFF. CDR3 sequence (DNA): TGCGCCAGCAGTGAACGGACTAGCGGATACAATGAGCAGTTCTTC.